Listed below are T cell receptor beta chains from one sample, sequenced in a study of T cells in narcolepsy. Data came from immunoSEQ multiplex PCR; TCRdb stores just in-frame clones and leaves some out. This sample carries just under 35,000 clones, 65% to 85% of them seen once, and the ten largest clones take 1.1%. Sequencing used memory (CD45RA-) CD4+ T cells from blood. All receptors come from a human donor in good health. CDR3s include the opening cysteine and the closing phenylalanine or tryptophan. The D gene is left open where the match is weak. The size entry is marked missing in some rows and otherwise reads once, few, many or a size class.

clone_size: -; cdr3_length: 18; j_call: TRBJ2-1; d_call: TRBD2; v_call: TRBV5-5; cdr3_aa: CASSLRTSGRAGYNEQFF; cdr3_nt: TGTGCCAGCAGCTTGAGGACTAGCGGGAGGGCCGGGTACAATGAGCAGTTCTTC
clone_size: -; cdr3_length: 13; j_call: TRBJ1-1; d_call: -; v_call: TRBV14; cdr3_aa: CASSQDLAGVAFF; cdr3_nt: TGTGCCAGCAGCCAAGATCTGGCTGGCGTCGCTTTCTTT
clone_size: few; cdr3_length: 16; j_call: TRBJ2-3; d_call: TRBD2; v_call: TRBV5-4; cdr3_aa: CASSWGLAGVTDTQYF; cdr3_nt: TGTGCCAGCAGCTGGGGACTAGCGGGGGTCACAGATACGCAGTATTTT
clone_size: -; cdr3_length: 17; j_call: TRBJ2-7; d_call: TRBD2; v_call: TRBV7-8; cdr3_aa: CASSLLAGGLNSYEQYF; cdr3_nt: TGTGCCAGCAGCTTACTAGCGGGGGGGCTGAACTCCTACGAGCAGTACTTC
clone_size: once; cdr3_length: 15; j_call: TRBJ1-3; d_call: -; v_call: TRBV9; cdr3_aa: CASSVGGGLGNTIYF; cdr3_nt: TGTGCCAGCAGCGTAGGTGGGGGGCTAGGAAACACCATATATTTT
clone_size: -; cdr3_length: 14; j_call: TRBJ2-3; d_call: -; v_call: TRBV9; cdr3_aa: CASSVGPITDTQYF; cdr3_nt: TGTGCCAGCAGCGTAGGTCCGATTACAGATACGCAGTATTTT
clone_size: -; cdr3_length: 16; j_call: TRBJ2-7; d_call: -; v_call: TRBV19; cdr3_aa: CASKDSSSYEQSPKYF; cdr3_nt: TGTGCCAGTAAAGACTCTTCCTCCTACGAGCAGTCCCCAAAGTACTTC
clone_size: -; cdr3_length: 15; j_call: TRBJ1-1; d_call: -; v_call: TRBV18; cdr3_aa: CASSPPGRLNTEAFF; cdr3_nt: TGTGCCAGCTCACCACCGGGACGGCTGAACACTGAAGCTTTCTTT
clone_size: -; cdr3_length: 13; j_call: TRBJ1-5; d_call: -; v_call: TRBV28; cdr3_aa: CASSLLNNQPQHF; cdr3_nt: TGTGCCAGCAGTTTATTGAACAATCAGCCCCAGCATTTT
clone_size: -; cdr3_length: 14; j_call: TRBJ1-2; d_call: -; v_call: TRBV19; cdr3_aa: CASSIGGAGYGYTF; cdr3_nt: TGTGCCAGTAGTATAGGAGGGGCAGGGTATGGCTACACCTTC
clone_size: -; cdr3_length: 12; j_call: TRBJ1-2; d_call: -; v_call: TRBV6-1; cdr3_aa: CAAGVGIVGYTF; cdr3_nt: TGTGCCGCTGGGGTGGGAATCGTAGGCTACACCTTC
clone_size: once; cdr3_length: 13; j_call: TRBJ2-3; d_call: TRBD1; v_call: TRBV5-1; cdr3_aa: CASSMRQGNTQYF; cdr3_nt: TGCGCCAGCAGCATGAGACAGGGGAATACGCAGTATTTT
clone_size: -; cdr3_length: 16; j_call: TRBJ2-3; d_call: TRBD2; v_call: TRBV28; cdr3_aa: CASSFASGRSTDTQYF; cdr3_nt: TGTGCCAGCAGTTTCGCTAGCGGGAGGTCCACAGATACGCAGTATTTT
clone_size: -; cdr3_length: 16; j_call: TRBJ2-7; d_call: TRBD2; v_call: TRBV10-3; cdr3_aa: CAISGLGRTSSYEQYF; cdr3_nt: TGTGCCATCAGTGGCCTAGGGAGGACTAGCTCCTACGAGCAGTACTTC
clone_size: -; cdr3_length: 11; j_call: TRBJ2-1; d_call: -; v_call: TRBV30; cdr3_aa: CAWSVVNEQFF; cdr3_nt: TGTGCCTGGAGTGTAGTGAATGAGCAGTTCTTC
clone_size: -; cdr3_length: 14; j_call: TRBJ2-1; d_call: -; v_call: TRBV28; cdr3_aa: CASTGGANYNEQFF; cdr3_nt: TGTGCCAGCACGGGCGGAGCCAATTACAATGAGCAGTTCTTC
clone_size: -; cdr3_length: 13; j_call: TRBJ2-1; d_call: TRBD2; v_call: TRBV9; cdr3_aa: CASSGLAWGEQFF; cdr3_nt: TGTGCCAGCAGCGGACTAGCGTGGGGCGAGCAGTTCTTC
clone_size: once; cdr3_length: 13; j_call: TRBJ1-2; d_call: -; v_call: TRBV5-6; cdr3_aa: CASSPLEYFGYTF; cdr3_nt: TGTGCCAGCAGCCCCCTCGAATACTTCGGCTACACCTTC
clone_size: -; cdr3_length: 13; j_call: TRBJ1-2; d_call: -; v_call: TRBV10-1; cdr3_aa: CASSESFQVGYTF; cdr3_nt: TGCGCCAGCAGTGAGTCTTTTCAGGTTGGCTACACCTTC
clone_size: few; cdr3_length: 16; j_call: TRBJ2-2; d_call: -; v_call: TRBV7-8; cdr3_aa: CASSLERGADTGELFF; cdr3_nt: TGTGCCAGCAGCTTAGAGAGAGGCGCGGACACCGGGGAGCTGTTTTTT
clone_size: -; cdr3_length: 12; j_call: TRBJ1-1; d_call: -; v_call: TRBV15; cdr3_aa: CATSRQYTEAFF; cdr3_nt: TGTGCCACCAGCAGACAATACACTGAAGCTTTCTTT
clone_size: -; cdr3_length: 13; j_call: TRBJ1-2; d_call: TRBD1; v_call: TRBV5-1; cdr3_aa: CASNDRGYGGYTF; cdr3_nt: TGCGCCAGCAACGACAGGGGCTATGGCGGCTACACCTTC
clone_size: -; cdr3_length: 15; j_call: TRBJ1-2; d_call: -; v_call: TRBV9; cdr3_aa: CASSTSRQGNYGYTF; cdr3_nt: TGTGCCAGCAGCACAAGTAGGCAGGGAAACTATGGCTACACCTTC
clone_size: -; cdr3_length: 16; j_call: TRBJ2-1; d_call: TRBD2; v_call: TRBV5-1; cdr3_aa: CASSSGLAPAYNEQFF; cdr3_nt: TGCGCCAGCAGCTCTGGACTAGCGCCAGCCTACAATGAGCAGTTCTTC
clone_size: -; cdr3_length: 13; j_call: TRBJ2-5; d_call: -; v_call: TRBV2; cdr3_aa: CASSEGGEETQYF; cdr3_nt: TGTGCCAGCAGTGAAGGTGGGGAAGAGACCCAGTACTTC
clone_size: -; cdr3_length: 16; j_call: TRBJ2-5; d_call: TRBD2; v_call: TRBV5-4; cdr3_aa: CASSQGLAGGEETQYF; cdr3_nt: TGTGCCAGCAGCCAGGGACTAGCGGGGGGGGAAGAGACCCAGTACTTC
clone_size: -; cdr3_length: 12; j_call: TRBJ1-2; d_call: -; v_call: TRBV7-2; cdr3_aa: CASSWGGYGYTF; cdr3_nt: TGTGCCAGCAGCTGGGGCGGCTATGGCTACACCTTC
clone_size: -; cdr3_length: 14; j_call: TRBJ2-2; d_call: -; v_call: TRBV13; cdr3_aa: CASSFDGGTGELFF; cdr3_nt: TGTGCCAGCAGCTTTGATGGGGGAACCGGGGAGCTGTTTTTT
clone_size: -; cdr3_length: 15; j_call: TRBJ2-7; d_call: TRBD2; v_call: TRBV6-5; cdr3_aa: CASSRKLAGAYEQYF; cdr3_nt: TGTGCCAGCAGTCGTAAACTAGCGGGGGCTTACGAGCAGTACTTC
clone_size: few; cdr3_length: 14; j_call: TRBJ2-7; d_call: -; v_call: TRBV18; cdr3_aa: CASSPAGSSYEQYF; cdr3_nt: TGTGCCAGCTCACCAGCGGGTAGCTCCTACGAGCAGTACTTC
clone_size: -; cdr3_length: 13; j_call: TRBJ2-7; d_call: -; v_call: TRBV7-2; cdr3_aa: CASSSSRVYEQYF; cdr3_nt: TGTGCCAGCAGCTCGTCCAGGGTCTACGAGCAGTACTTC
clone_size: -; cdr3_length: 12; j_call: TRBJ1-2; d_call: -; v_call: TRBV6-5; cdr3_aa: CASSILDTGYTF; cdr3_nt: TGTGCCAGCAGCATCCTCGACACCGGCTACACCTTC
clone_size: -; cdr3_length: 15; j_call: TRBJ2-5; d_call: -; v_call: TRBV15; cdr3_aa: CATSAWGQGLETQYF; cdr3_nt: TGTGCCACCAGCGCCTGGGGGCAGGGGCTGGAGACCCAGTACTTC
clone_size: once; cdr3_length: 15; j_call: TRBJ2-5; d_call: -; v_call: TRBV5-1; cdr3_aa: CASSYEGRPQETQYF; cdr3_nt: TGCGCCAGCAGTTACGAGGGACGTCCACAAGAGACCCAGTACTTC
clone_size: -; cdr3_length: 15; j_call: TRBJ2-7; d_call: TRBD2; v_call: TRBV5-1; cdr3_aa: CASSRLTSGSYEQYF; cdr3_nt: TGCGCCAGCAGCCGGCTGACTAGCGGGAGCTACGAGCAGTACTTC
clone_size: -; cdr3_length: 16; j_call: TRBJ1-4; d_call: -; v_call: TRBV4-1; cdr3_aa: CASSQFGGADNEKLFF; cdr3_nt: TGCGCCAGCAGCCAATTCGGCGGGGCGGACAATGAAAAACTGTTTTTT
clone_size: -; cdr3_length: 21; j_call: TRBJ2-2; d_call: TRBD2; v_call: TRBV4-2; cdr3_aa: CASSQERRSSGRTSNTGELFF; cdr3_nt: TGTGCCAGCAGCCAAGAGCGACGGTCTAGCGGGAGGACGTCGAACACCGGGGAGCTGTTTTTT
clone_size: -; cdr3_length: 13; j_call: TRBJ1-2; d_call: TRBD1; v_call: TRBV28; cdr3_aa: CASSLDRGYGYTF; cdr3_nt: TGTGCCAGCAGTTTAGACAGGGGCTATGGCTACACCTTC
clone_size: -; cdr3_length: 17; j_call: TRBJ1-4; d_call: -; v_call: TRBV30; cdr3_aa: CAWSVFGPGGTNEKLFF; cdr3_nt: TGTGCCTGGAGTGTATTTGGGCCCGGAGGGACTAATGAAAAACTGTTTTTT
clone_size: few; cdr3_length: 13; j_call: TRBJ2-7; d_call: TRBD1; v_call: TRBV11-2; cdr3_aa: CASKNRGPGEQYF; cdr3_nt: TGTGCCAGCAAAAACAGGGGCCCAGGCGAGCAGTACTTC
clone_size: -; cdr3_length: 15; j_call: TRBJ2-7; d_call: TRBD1; v_call: TRBV2; cdr3_aa: CASSTGQGALGEQYF; cdr3_nt: TGTGCCAGCAGCACGGGACAGGGGGCTCTCGGGGAGCAGTACTTC
clone_size: -; cdr3_length: 13; j_call: TRBJ2-7; d_call: -; v_call: TRBV5-1; cdr3_aa: CASRATGSYEQYF; cdr3_nt: TGCGCCAGCAGGGCTACGGGCTCCTACGAGCAGTACTTC
clone_size: -; cdr3_length: 18; j_call: TRBJ2-4; d_call: TRBD2; v_call: TRBV19; cdr3_aa: CASSIGGGGFKAKNIQYF; cdr3_nt: TGTGCCAGTAGTATAGGGGGCGGGGGATTCAAGGCCAAAAACATTCAGTACTTC
clone_size: -; cdr3_length: 19; j_call: TRBJ2-1; d_call: TRBD1; v_call: TRBV7-7; cdr3_aa: CASSPGNPFGRGLYNEQFF; cdr3_nt: TGTGCCAGCAGCCCCGGAAACCCCTTCGGCAGGGGGCTCTACAATGAGCAGTTCTTC
clone_size: once; cdr3_length: 14; j_call: TRBJ2-7; d_call: TRBD1; v_call: TRBV19; cdr3_aa: CASSPRQGPYEQYF; cdr3_nt: TGTGCCAGTAGTCCAAGACAGGGACCCTACGAGCAGTACTTC
clone_size: few; cdr3_length: 16; j_call: TRBJ2-1; d_call: TRBD2; v_call: TRBV29-1; cdr3_aa: CSVELPTGGSYNEQFF; cdr3_nt: TGCAGCGTTGAACTTCCTACGGGGGGCTCCTACAATGAGCAGTTCTTC
clone_size: -; cdr3_length: 14; j_call: TRBJ1-5; d_call: -; v_call: TRBV28; cdr3_aa: CASTVGGTNQPQHF; cdr3_nt: TGTGCCAGCACGGTAGGCGGGACGAATCAGCCCCAGCATTTT
clone_size: -; cdr3_length: 16; j_call: TRBJ2-1; d_call: TRBD2; v_call: TRBV11-1; cdr3_aa: CASSLGLAAWEDEQFF; cdr3_nt: TGTGCCAGCAGCTTAGGGCTAGCGGCATGGGAGGATGAGCAGTTCTTC
clone_size: few; cdr3_length: 14; j_call: TRBJ2-2; d_call: -; v_call: TRBV5-1; cdr3_aa: CASSLERIPGELFF; cdr3_nt: TGCGCCAGCAGCTTGGAAAGGATCCCCGGGGAGCTGTTTTTT
clone_size: -; cdr3_length: 12; j_call: TRBJ2-7; d_call: -; v_call: TRBV9; cdr3_aa: CASSPNSYEQYF; cdr3_nt: TGTGCCAGCAGCCCTAACTCCTACGAGCAGTACTTC
clone_size: few; cdr3_length: 14; j_call: TRBJ2-1; d_call: TRBD2; v_call: TRBV6-5; cdr3_aa: CASSGTSGRNEQFF; cdr3_nt: TGTGCCAGCAGTGGGACTAGCGGGAGGAATGAGCAGTTCTTC
clone_size: -; cdr3_length: 14; j_call: TRBJ1-2; d_call: -; v_call: TRBV5-4; cdr3_aa: CASSLIRGGHGYTF; cdr3_nt: TGTGCCAGCAGCTTGATCCGGGGAGGCCATGGCTACACCTTC
clone_size: few; cdr3_length: 12; j_call: TRBJ2-1; d_call: -; v_call: TRBV19; cdr3_aa: CASSVSLNEQFF; cdr3_nt: TGTGCCAGTAGTGTATCTCTCAATGAGCAGTTCTTC
clone_size: once; cdr3_length: 16; j_call: TRBJ2-6; d_call: -; v_call: TRBV7-2; cdr3_aa: CASSSRLSSGANVLTF; cdr3_nt: TGTGCCAGCAGCTCCCGACTGAGCTCTGGGGCCAACGTCCTGACTTTC